This T cell receptor (beta chain) was obtained from a study of blood T cell repertoires in COVID-19. Whole-study context: From the United States, Italy and Spain came samples of acute and convalescent COVID-19. The analysed material was cDNA or gDNA that came from T cells, B-cell-depleted T cells, or PBMCs.

The ends were cut back, 5 bases at V and 5 bases at J, with 16 bases in the middle. The CDR3 contains 14 residues. The germline V gene has CDR1 MNHEY and CDR2 SVGAGI. The method was immunoSEQ multiplex PCR; TCRdb's version includes in-frame clones alone and lacks a portion of them. The table records roughly 80,000 clones, 83% of them present only once. The source material was peripheral blood. The chain links TRBV6-5 to TRBJ2-7; D ambiguous. This clonotype was obtained from a woman aged 55 to 70 with acute or convalescent COVID-19. The CDR3 reads CASSRTSELHEQYF. CDR3 bases: TGTGCCAGCAGTCGAACCTCCGAGCTACACGAGCAGTACTTC.